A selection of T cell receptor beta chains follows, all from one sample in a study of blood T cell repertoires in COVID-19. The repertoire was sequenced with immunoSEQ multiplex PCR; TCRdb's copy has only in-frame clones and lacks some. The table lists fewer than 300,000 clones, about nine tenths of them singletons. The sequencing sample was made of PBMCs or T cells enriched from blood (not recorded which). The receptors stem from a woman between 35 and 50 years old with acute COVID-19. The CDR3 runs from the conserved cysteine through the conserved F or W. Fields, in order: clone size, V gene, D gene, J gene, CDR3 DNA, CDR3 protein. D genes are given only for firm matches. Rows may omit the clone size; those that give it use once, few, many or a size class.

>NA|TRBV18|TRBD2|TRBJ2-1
TGTGCCAGCTCACCACCGGGGGGGAGCAATGAGCAGTTCTTC
CASSPPGGSNEQFF
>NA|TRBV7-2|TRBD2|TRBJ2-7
TGTGCCAGCAGCTTTGGGACTAGCGGGACGTACGAGCAGTACTTC
CASSFGTSGTYEQYF
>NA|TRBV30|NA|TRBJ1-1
TGTGCCTGGAGTGTACCGGGTTGGAGAAACACTGAAGCTTTCTTT
CAWSVPGWRNTEAFF
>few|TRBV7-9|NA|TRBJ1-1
TGTGCCAGCAGCTTAGGAAACAGGGTAGGGAACACTGAAGCTTTCTTT
CASSLGNRVGNTEAFF
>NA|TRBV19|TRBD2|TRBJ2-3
TGTGCCAGTAGTATTATAGCGGGAGAGAGGGATACGCAGTATTTT
CASSIIAGERDTQYF
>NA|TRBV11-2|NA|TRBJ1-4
TGTGCCAGCAGCTTAGATCAGTCAACTAATGAAAAACTGTTTTTT
CASSLDQSTNEKLFF
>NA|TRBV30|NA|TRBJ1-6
TGTGCCTGGAGCCAGGGCGGCTATAATTCACCCCTCCACTTT
CAWSQGGYNSPLHF
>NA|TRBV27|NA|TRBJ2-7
TGTGCCAGCAGTCCCCAGGGTTCCTACGAGCAGTACTTC
CASSPQGSYEQYF
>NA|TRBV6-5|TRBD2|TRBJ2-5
TGTGCCAGCGGGAGGGTGGGAGAGACCCAGTACTTC
CASGRVGETQYF
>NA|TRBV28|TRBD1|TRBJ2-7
TGTGCCAGCAGTTTAGAGGGGGCGAACCCCTACGAGCAGTACTTC
CASSLEGANPYEQYF
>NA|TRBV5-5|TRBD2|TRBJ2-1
TGTGCCAGCAGCCGGACCGGGACTAGCGGCCCCTACAATGAGCAGTTCTTC
CASSRTGTSGPYNEQFF
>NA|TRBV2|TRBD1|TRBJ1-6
TGTGCCAGCAAGGGGGGACAGGGGGCTTCACCCCTCCACTTT
CASKGGQGASPLHF
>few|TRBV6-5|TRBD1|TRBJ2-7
TGTGCCAGCAGTCGACAGGACAGGGGGCCCTACGAGCAGTACTTC
CASSRQDRGPYEQYF